What follows are 32 T cell receptor beta chains derived from one specimen sequenced in a study of neurological immune-mediated disorders. TCRdb analysed the 5' RACE reads with MiXCR anew, one entry per CDR3 protein. The sample holds about 27,000 distinct CDR3 sequences, less than 2.5% seen once. Material: PBMCs. These receptors were obtained from a woman between 50 and 59 years old with multiple sclerosis.

This clonotype showed up many times. J is TRBJ2-5 and V is TRBV11-3; the D gene is possibly TRBD1 (6 bases). From germline, CDR1 is SGHNT and CDR2 YENEEA. V was clipped by 1 base and J by 0 bases, with 12 bases between them. The CDR3 has 16 amino acids. The CDR3 sequence is CASSLGDTLYQETQYF. CDR3 DNA: TGTGCCAGCAGCTTAGGGGACACCTTGTACCAAGAGACCCAGTACTTC.

Many counts were recorded for this clonotype. This rearrangement joins TRBV3-1 to TRBJ1-4; D possibly corresponds to TRBD1 (5 bases). This CDR3 has 17 residues. Trimming removed 1 base at V and 6 bases at J, with 18 bases between. Germline loops: CDR1 LGHDT, CDR2 YNNKEL (reference sequence). The DNA for the CDR3 is TGTGCCAGCAGCCAAGCCCCCCTAGGGGCCGGGGATGAAAAACTGTTTTTT. Its protein is CASSQAPLGAGDEKLFF.

Within the sample, this clonotype is medium-sized (0.01 to 0.1%). The chain joins TRBV7-8 to TRBJ2-7; D uncertain. This CDR3 region has 12 residues. V lost 0 bases and J 3 bases, leaving 3 bases between the germline ends. Germline values: CDR1 SGHVS, CDR2 FQNEAQ. The CDR3 DNA is TGTGCCAGCAGCTTAGCAGTCTACGAGCAGTACTTC. It codes for CASSLAVYEQYF.

This clonotype was observed many times. A much larger clone sits a single nucleotide away, making a read error possible. This chain links TRBV27 with TRBJ2-7; D uncertain. V was trimmed by 1 base and J by 7 bases, leaving 8 bases between them. CDR3 length: 12 amino acids. Germline lookup yields CDR1 MNHEY and CDR2 SMNVEV (reference sequence). CDR3 protein: CASSLYGEEQYF. The CDR3 DNA sequence: TGTGCCAGCAGTTTATACGGCGAAGAGCAGTACTTC.

The sample holds many counts of this clonotype. The rearrangement uses TRBV20-1 and TRBJ2-2; D not certain. Trimming took off 0 bases at V and 7 bases at J, with 9 bases between the two ends. In germline, CDR1 is DFQATT, CDR2 SNEGSKA (reference sequence). CDR3 length: 13 residues. The CDR3 DNA is TGCAGTGCTAGAGATTTGTTTCTCGGGGAGCTGTTTTTT. Translating it yields CSARDLFLGELFF.

This clonotype was found many times. This chain links TRBV6-5 with TRBJ2-7; D ambiguous. Germline V lookup: CDR1 MNHEY, CDR2 SVGAGI. The CDR3 is made up of 15 amino acids. The V gene lost 6 bases and the J gene lost 2 bases, with 17 bases spanning the gap. The CDR3 is CASSPYSDPTYEQYF. DNA of the CDR3: TGTGCCAGCAGCCCGTACTCGGACCCAACCTACGAGCAGTACTTC.

This clonotype was observed many times. The chain couples TRBV20-1 to TRBJ1-4; no firm D call. V lost 1 base and J lost 0, with 6 bases in between. The CDR3 is 14 residues long. Germline V lookup: CDR1 DFQATT, CDR2 SNEGSKA (reference sequence). CDR3 sequence reads: CSARVRATNEKLFF. The CDR3, as DNA: TGCAGTGCTAGAGTCAGAGCAACTAATGAAAAACTGTTTTTT.

The table lists this clonotype with many counts. The CDR3 nucleotides are TGTGCCAGCAGTACCTCCGGGACTAGCCGCGAGCAGTACTTC. Protein sequence: CASSTSGTSREQYF. The genes are TRBV6-6 and TRBJ2-7; 9 bases line up with TRBD2. The germline V gene has CDR1 MNHNY and CDR2 SVGAGI (reference sequence). CDR3 length equals 14 residues. With 5 bases clipped from V and 6 bases from J, the junction kept 8 bases outside the gene matches.

The sample holds a few counts of this clonotype. This sequence joins TRBV20-1 and TRBJ2-1, with TRBD2 identical over 7 bases. The germline V gene encodes CDR1 DFQATT and CDR2 SNEGSKA (reference sequence). Trimming took 2 bases from V and 7 from J; bases not matched to a gene: 8. The CDR3 is made up of 14 amino acids. This CDR3 reads CSARLAADLNEQFF. The CDR3 bases are TGCAGTGCTAGACTAGCGGCCGACCTAAATGAGCAGTTCTTC.

This clonotype appeared many times. The chain recombines TRBV7-8 with TRBJ2-1, with 7 bases aligning to TRBD2. The trim removed 1 base at V and 7 bases at J, leaving 7 bases unmatched. Looked up from germline, CDR1 is SGHVS and CDR2 is FQNEAQ. The CDR3 covers 15 residues. As DNA, the CDR3 is TGTGCCAGCAGCTTAGGGGAGGGGAATTGGAATGAGCAGTTCTTC. The encoded protein is CASSLGEGNWNEQFF.

This rearrangement joins TRBV24-1 to TRBJ2-3; D not resolved. V dropped 3 bases and J dropped 4 bases, with 13 bases sitting between them. The germline gives CDR1 KGHDR, CDR2 SFDVKD. CDR3 length: 15 residues. The CDR3: CATSDRFQVADTQYF. CDR3 in DNA: TGTGCCACCAGTGATAGGTTTCAGGTGGCAGATACGCAGTATTTT.

This clonotype was observed at least ten times. The rearrangement uses TRBV7-2 and TRBJ1-1, with D possibly matching TRBD1 (5 bases). CDR1 is SGHTA and CDR2 is FQGNSA in the germline V gene. V was shortened by 9 bases and J by 5 bases, with 19 bases between the two germline ends. The CDR3 has 14 amino acids. DNA of the CDR3: TGTGCCAGTACGAGAGGGGATAGATTGACTGAAGCTTTCTTT. Translating it yields CASTRGDRLTEAFF.

This clonotype qualifies as medium-sized. The chain links TRBV4-3 to TRBJ2-1; 9 positions agree with TRBD2. Looked up from germline, CDR1 is LGHNA and CDR2 is YSLEER. CDR3 length: 16 amino acids. V gave up 4 bases and J gave up 5 bases; unmatched junction bases: 9. The CDR3 sequence is CASSLELAGVDNEQFF. The CDR3 coding sequence is TGCGCCAGCAGCCTAGAGTTAGCGGGGGTAGACAATGAGCAGTTCTTC.

This clonotype came up many times. J is TRBJ2-1 and V is TRBV9; 11 bases are a match to TRBD2. The CDR3 sequence is 18 residues long. V shed 3 bases, J shed 0 bases, and the junction held 8 bases outside the gene matches. Germline lookup yields CDR1 SGDLS and CDR2 YYNGEE. The CDR3 nucleotides are TGTGCCAGCAGCGGTACTAGCGGGAGCGCCAGCTCCTACAATGAGCAGTTCTTC. It is translated as CASSGTSGSASSYNEQFF.

By frequency in the sample, this clonotype is medium-sized (0.01 to 0.1%). DNA for the CDR3: TGCGCCAGCAGCTCCCGGGCGGGGAAAGAGACCCAGTACTTC. Amino acids: CASSSRAGKETQYF. V usage is TRBV5-1 and J usage is TRBJ2-5; TRBD2 is a possible D gene (6 bases). CDR1 is SGHRS and CDR2 is YFSETQ in the germline V gene. Trimming pared 3 bases from V and 3 bases from J, leaving 12 bases between. The length of the CDR3 is 14 residues.

Ten or more counts support this clonotype. The chain employs TRBV5-1 and TRBJ2-7; 10 bases are shared with TRBD1. Trimming at V came to 4 bases and at J to 3 bases, leaving 4 bases not matched to a gene. The CDR3 spans 14 residues. The V gene's germline CDR1 is SGHRS and CDR2 YFSETQ. DNA of the CDR3: TGCGCCAGCAGCAGGACAGGGGGGAACTACGAGCAGTACTTC. Amino acid sequence: CASSRTGGNYEQYF.

This sequence joins TRBV5-1 and TRBJ2-1; no reliable D call. Trimming removed 1 base at V and 7 bases at J, with 15 bases between. In germline, CDR1 is SGHRS, CDR2 YFSETQ. The CDR3 sequence is 15 residues long. CDR3 protein: CASSLYPNIWNEQFF. CDR3 bases: TGCGCCAGCAGCTTGTACCCAAACATCTGGAATGAGCAGTTCTTC.

Turning to this clonotype: One junction end disagrees with the germline gene, perhaps due to a read error. CDR3 sequence reads: CASSRGNQPQNF. The CDR3 DNA sequence: TGTGCCAGCAGTCGCGGGAATCAGCCCCAGAATTTT. The chain has TRBV25-1 and TRBJ1-5, with no clear D. Germline loops: CDR1 MGHDK, CDR2 SYGVNS. This CDR3 is 12 amino acids long. The entire variable domain, with the rest obtained from reference TRBV25-1 and TRBJ1-5, is as follows: EADIYQTPRYLVIGTGKKITLECSQTMGHDKMYWYQQDPGMELHLIHYSYGVNSTEKGDLSSESTVSRIRTEHFPLTLESARPSHTSQYLCASSRGNQPQNFGDGTRLSIL.

This clonotype was observed at least ten times. The rearrangement links TRBV6-4 to TRBJ2-1, with unresolved D. The germline gives CDR1 MRHNA, CDR2 SNTAGT. V lost 1 base to trimming and J lost 8 bases, with 0 bases between them. The CDR3 is 10 amino acids. The CDR3 nucleotides read TGTGCCAGCAGTGACTATGAGCAGTTCTTC. Protein: CASSDYEQFF.

The table lists this clonotype with many counts. The chain uses TRBV6-1 and TRBJ2-7, with D perhaps matching TRBD2 (5 bases). The V end was cut by 3 bases, the J end by 4 bases, with 19 bases between. This CDR3 has 16 residues. Germline values: CDR1 MNHNS, CDR2 SASEGT. The CDR3 protein is CASSDSARASRYEQYF. In DNA form, the CDR3 reads TGTGCCAGCAGTGATTCGGCGCGGGCTAGTCGGTACGAGCAGTACTTC.

This sequence joins TRBV11-2 and TRBJ2-7; 7 bases are shared with TRBD2. The CDR3 has 13 amino acids. Germline V gives CDR1 SGHAT, CDR2 FQNNGV. CDR3: CATRREATYEQYF. The CDR3 coding sequence is TGTGCTACCCGACGGGAGGCCACCTACGAGCAGTACTTC. The variable domain in full, with the rest retrieved from reference TRBV11-2 and TRBJ2-7, is EAGVAQSPRYKIIEKRQSVAFWCNPISGHATLYWYQQILGQGPKLLIQFQNNGVVDDSQLPKDRFSAERLKGVDSTLKIQPAKLEDSAVYLCATRREATYEQYFGPGTRLTVT.

By its share, this clonotype is medium-sized. The chain employs TRBV27 and TRBJ2-1; TRBD1 agrees at 7 bases. The CDR3 sequence is 12 residues long. The V gene's germline CDR1 is MNHEY and CDR2 SMNVEV (reference sequence). V shed 4 bases, J shed 7 bases, and the junction held 1 base outside the gene matches. The CDR3 protein is CASSSRGNEQFF. The CDR3 DNA reads as TGTGCCAGCAGTTCCAGGGGGAATGAGCAGTTCTTC.

This clonotype was found many times. V and J are TRBV5-1 and TRBJ2-7; TRBD1 matches 9 bases. Germline loops: CDR1 SGHRS, CDR2 YFSETQ. The CDR3 length is 14 residues. J gave up 6 bases and V 5 bases, and 9 bases lay outside the gene matches. The CDR3 coding sequence is TGCGCCAGCAGTAGGGACAGGGAAGTCGGCGAGCAGTACTTC. Translated, it gives CASSRDREVGEQYF.

This clonotype was detected ten times or more. This chain connects TRBV4-1 to TRBJ1-1; D ambiguous. The germline CDR1 and CDR2 sequences are MGHRA and YSYEKL. The ends were cut back, 1 base at V and 0 bases at J, with 9 bases in the middle. The CDR3 is made up of 15 amino acids. CDR3: CASSQGRGMNTEAFF. The CDR3 nucleotides are TGCGCCAGCAGCCAAGGGCGGGGTATGAACACTGAAGCTTTCTTT.

This clonotype showed up many times. The chain combines TRBV7-8 with TRBJ2-3; 7 bases line up with TRBD2. Germline trimming cut 4 bases from V and 3 bases from J; bases unmatched to any gene: 10. The CDR3 is made up of 16 amino acids. From germline, CDR1 is SGHVS and CDR2 FQNEAQ. The CDR3 DNA reads TGTGCCAGCAGCTCCCCCCGGGGGGTTAAAACAGATACGCAGTATTTT. Its protein product is CASSSPRGVKTDTQYF.

This clonotype showed up many times. For the CDR3, the DNA is TGCAGTGCTAAGGTTCCTGGCCTCGGAATTCAAGAGACCCAGTACTTC. It translates to CSAKVPGLGIQETQYF. V and J are TRBV20-1 and TRBJ2-5, with D unresolved. Germline V gene lookup returns CDR1 DFQATT and CDR2 SNEGSKA (reference sequence). Trimming removed 4 bases at V and 2 bases at J, with 20 bases between. This CDR3 comprises 16 residues.

This clonotype came up a few times. Since a much larger clone is just one base distant, this may be a read error. Since the CDR3 does not end with the conserved phenylalanine or tryptophan, this likely comes from a read error. The gene calls are TRBV7-8 and TRBJ2-2; TRBD1 agrees at 8 bases. Germline CDR1 SGHVS, CDR2 FQNEAQ. The CDR3 is 16 amino acids. V dropped 0 bases and J dropped 7; count of bases not matched to a gene: 7. The CDR3 reads CASSLAAGTGVGELFI. CDR3 in DNA: TGTGCCAGCAGCTTAGCCGCTGGGACAGGCGTCGGGGAGCTGTTTATT.

The rearrangement links TRBV11-2 to TRBJ1-1; 9 bases agree with TRBD1. CDR1 is SGHAT, CDR2 FQNNGV, per germline. The CDR3 sequence is 17 residues long. V dropped 0 bases and J dropped 9; count of bases not matched to a gene: 14. CDR3 sequence: CASSLDRATGTGFKAFF. DNA of the CDR3: TGTGCCAGCAGCTTAGATCGCGCGACCGGGACAGGGTTTAAAGCTTTCTTT.

This clonotype was seen many times. The chain has TRBV20-1 and TRBJ2-1; TRBD1 matches at 10 bases. CDR3 size: 14 residues. Trimming removed 6 bases from V and 4 bases from J; junction bases left unmatched: 6. Germline V CDR1 and CDR2: DFQATT, SNEGSKA (reference sequence). CDR3 sequence: CSAPGTGEYNEQFF. In nucleotides, the CDR3 is TGCAGTGCCCCCGGGACAGGGGAATACAATGAGCAGTTCTTC.

This clonotype was seen ten or more times. This chain joins TRBV10-3 and TRBJ2-6; 7 positions agree with TRBD1. Per the germline V gene, CDR1 is ENHRY and CDR2 is SYGVKD. The V gene end was trimmed by 2 bases and the J gene end by 7 bases; junction bases not matched to a gene: 5. CDR3 length equals 15 residues. In DNA form, the CDR3 reads TGTGCCATCAGTGAGGGAGACAGGGAAGCCAACGTCCTGACTTTC. This codes for CAISEGDREANVLTF.

This clonotype was detected many times. The chain carries TRBV20-1 and TRBJ2-7; 13 nucleotides match TRBD2. Trimming at V came to 0 bases and at J to 6 bases, leaving 2 bases not matched to a gene. Germline V gives CDR1 DFQATT, CDR2 SNEGSKA (reference sequence). The CDR3 length is 14 residues. The CDR3 is CSARDGTSGVEQYF. In DNA, the CDR3 is TGCAGTGCTAGAGATGGGACTAGCGGGGTCGAGCAGTACTTC.

This chain uses TRBV27 with TRBJ2-5, with 9 bases aligning to TRBD2. The CDR3 totals 15 residues. CDR1 is MNHEY, CDR2 SMNVEV, per germline (reference sequence). J gave up 5 bases and V 4 bases, and 8 bases lay outside the gene matches. For the CDR3, the DNA is TGTGCCAGCAGTTGTGGCGGGAGGGCCGTTGAGACCCAGTACTTC. Amino acid sequence: CASSCGGRAVETQYF.